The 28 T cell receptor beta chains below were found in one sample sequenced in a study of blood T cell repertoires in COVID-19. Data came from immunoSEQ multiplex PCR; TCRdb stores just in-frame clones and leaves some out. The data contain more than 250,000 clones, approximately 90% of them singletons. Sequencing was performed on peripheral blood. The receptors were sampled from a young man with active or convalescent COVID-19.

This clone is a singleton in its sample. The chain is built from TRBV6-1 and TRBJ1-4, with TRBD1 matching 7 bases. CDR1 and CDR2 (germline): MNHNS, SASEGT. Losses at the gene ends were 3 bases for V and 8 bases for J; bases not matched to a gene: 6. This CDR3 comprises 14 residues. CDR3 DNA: TGTGCCAGCAGTGACCCAGGGGGGAAGGAAAAACTGTTTTTT. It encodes CASSDPGGKEKLFF.

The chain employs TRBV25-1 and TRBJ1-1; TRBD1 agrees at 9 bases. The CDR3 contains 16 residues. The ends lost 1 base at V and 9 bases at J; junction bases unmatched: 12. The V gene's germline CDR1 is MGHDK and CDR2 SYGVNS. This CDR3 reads CASSEFFPYRGHKAFF. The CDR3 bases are TGTGCCAGCAGTGAATTTTTCCCCTACAGGGGGCATAAAGCTTTCTTT.

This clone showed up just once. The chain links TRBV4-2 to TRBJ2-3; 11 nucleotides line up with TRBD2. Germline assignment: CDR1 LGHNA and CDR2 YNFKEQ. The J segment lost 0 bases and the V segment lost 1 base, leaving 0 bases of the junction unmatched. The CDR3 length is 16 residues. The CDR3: CASSQGLAGSTDTQYF. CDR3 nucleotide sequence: TGTGCCAGCAGCCAAGGACTAGCGGGAAGCACAGATACGCAGTATTTT.

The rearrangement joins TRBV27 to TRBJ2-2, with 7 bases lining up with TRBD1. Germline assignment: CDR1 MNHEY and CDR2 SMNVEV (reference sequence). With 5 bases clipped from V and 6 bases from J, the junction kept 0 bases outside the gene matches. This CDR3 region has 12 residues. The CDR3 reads CASSRGPGELFF. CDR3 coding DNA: TGTGCCAGCAGTAGGGGGCCCGGGGAGCTGTTTTTT.

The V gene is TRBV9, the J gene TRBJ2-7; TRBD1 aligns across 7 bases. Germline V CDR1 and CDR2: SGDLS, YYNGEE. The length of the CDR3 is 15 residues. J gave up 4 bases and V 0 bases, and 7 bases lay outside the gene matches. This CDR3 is CASSVDPGQIYEQYF. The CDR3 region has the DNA TGTGCCAGCAGCGTAGACCCGGGACAGATATACGAGCAGTACTTC.

The CDR3 sequence: CASRLQVFSYEQYF. Written as DNA, the CDR3 is TGTGCCAGCAGGTTACAGGTCTTCTCCTACGAGCAGTACTTC. V and J are TRBV2 and TRBJ2-7; TRBD1 might be the D (5 bases). The V end was cut by 6 bases, the J end by 0 bases, with 12 bases between. Germline CDR1 reads SNHLY; CDR2 reads FYNNEI. The CDR3 contains 14 residues.

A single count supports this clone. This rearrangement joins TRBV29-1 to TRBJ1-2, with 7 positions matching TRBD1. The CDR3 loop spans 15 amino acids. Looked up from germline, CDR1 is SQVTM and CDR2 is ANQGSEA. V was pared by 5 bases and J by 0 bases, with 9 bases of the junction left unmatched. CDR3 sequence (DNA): TGCAGCGTTTCTTTAGACAGGGCTTCTAACTATGGCTACACCTTC. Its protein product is CSVSLDRASNYGYTF. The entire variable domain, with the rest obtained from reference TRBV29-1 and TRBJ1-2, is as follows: SAVISQKPSRDICQRGTSLTIQCQVDSQVTMMFWYRQQPGQSLTLIATANQGSEATYESGFVIDKFPISRPNLTFSTLTVSNMSPEDSSIYLCSVSLDRASNYGYTFGSGTRLTVV.

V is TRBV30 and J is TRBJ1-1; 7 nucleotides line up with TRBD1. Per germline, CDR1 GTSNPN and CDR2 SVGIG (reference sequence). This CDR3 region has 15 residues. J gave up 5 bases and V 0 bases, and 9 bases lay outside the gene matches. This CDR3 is CAWSVHAGGNTEAFF. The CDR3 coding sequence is TGTGCCTGGAGTGTACATGCAGGGGGAAATACTGAAGCTTTCTTT.

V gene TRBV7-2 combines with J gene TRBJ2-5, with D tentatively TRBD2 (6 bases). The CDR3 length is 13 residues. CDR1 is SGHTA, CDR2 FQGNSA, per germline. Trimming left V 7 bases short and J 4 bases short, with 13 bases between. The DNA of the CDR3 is TGTGCCAGCACCCCCCTGGGAGGAGAGACCCAGTACTTC. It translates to CASTPLGGETQYF.

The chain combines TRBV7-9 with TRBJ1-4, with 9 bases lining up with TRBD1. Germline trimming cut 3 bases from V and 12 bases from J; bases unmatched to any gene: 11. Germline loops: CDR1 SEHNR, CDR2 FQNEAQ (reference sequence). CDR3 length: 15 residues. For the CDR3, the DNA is TGTGCCAGCAGCTTGGGGGACAGGGAGGAGGTGGAACTGTTTTTT. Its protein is CASSLGDREEVELFF.

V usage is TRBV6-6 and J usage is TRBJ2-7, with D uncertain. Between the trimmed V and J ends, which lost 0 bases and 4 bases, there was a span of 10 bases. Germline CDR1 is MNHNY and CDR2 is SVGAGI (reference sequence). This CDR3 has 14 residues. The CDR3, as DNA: TGTGCCAGCAGTTACTCTAACAGCAGGTACGAGCAGTACTTC. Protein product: CASSYSNSRYEQYF.

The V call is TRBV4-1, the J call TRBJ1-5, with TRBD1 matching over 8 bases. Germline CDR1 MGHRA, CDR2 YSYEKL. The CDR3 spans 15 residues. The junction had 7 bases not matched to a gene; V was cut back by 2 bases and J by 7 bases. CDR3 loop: CASSQLPGGWQPQHF. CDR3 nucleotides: TGCGCCAGCAGCCAACTCCCAGGGGGCTGGCAGCCCCAGCATTTT.

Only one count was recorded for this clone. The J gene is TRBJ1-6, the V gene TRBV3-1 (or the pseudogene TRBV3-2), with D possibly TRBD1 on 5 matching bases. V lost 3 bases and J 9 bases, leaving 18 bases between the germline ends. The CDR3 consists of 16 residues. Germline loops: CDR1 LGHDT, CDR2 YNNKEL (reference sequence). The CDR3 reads CASSHLLGAVRSPLHF. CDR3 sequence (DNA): TGTGCCAGCAGCCACCTCCTTGGGGCAGTGCGTTCACCCCTCCACTTT.

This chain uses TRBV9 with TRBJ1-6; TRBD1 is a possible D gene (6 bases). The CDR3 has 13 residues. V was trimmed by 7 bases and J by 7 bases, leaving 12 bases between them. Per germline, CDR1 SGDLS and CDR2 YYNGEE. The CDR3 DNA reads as TGTGCCAGCTGCAGGGGTGAAAATTCACCCCTCCACTTT. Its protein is CASCRGENSPLHF.

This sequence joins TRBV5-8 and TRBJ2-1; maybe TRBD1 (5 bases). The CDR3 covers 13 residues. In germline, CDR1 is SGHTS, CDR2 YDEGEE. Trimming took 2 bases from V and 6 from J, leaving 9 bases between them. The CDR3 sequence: CASSFDRGNEQFF. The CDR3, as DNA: TGTGCCAGCAGCTTTGACAGAGGCAATGAGCAGTTCTTC.

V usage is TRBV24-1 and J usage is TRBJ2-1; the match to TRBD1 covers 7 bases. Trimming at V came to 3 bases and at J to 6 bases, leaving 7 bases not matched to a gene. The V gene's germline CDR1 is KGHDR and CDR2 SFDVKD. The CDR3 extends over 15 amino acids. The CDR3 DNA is TGTGCCACCAGTGATCCACAGGGGTTTGGCAATGAGCAGTTCTTC. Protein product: CATSDPQGFGNEQFF.

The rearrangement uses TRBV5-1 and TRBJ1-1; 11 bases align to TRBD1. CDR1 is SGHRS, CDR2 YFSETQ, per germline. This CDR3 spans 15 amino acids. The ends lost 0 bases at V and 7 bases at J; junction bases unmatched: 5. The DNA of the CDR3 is TGCGCCAGCAGCTTGGCAGGACAGGGGGCGAGTGAAGCTTTCTTT. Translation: CASSLAGQGASEAFF.

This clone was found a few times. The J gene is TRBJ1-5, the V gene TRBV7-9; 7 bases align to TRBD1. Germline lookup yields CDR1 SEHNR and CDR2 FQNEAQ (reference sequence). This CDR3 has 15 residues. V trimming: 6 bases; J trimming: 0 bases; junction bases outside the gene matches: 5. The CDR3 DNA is TGTGCCAGCAGATCCGGGACAGATAGCAATCAGCCCCAGCATTTT. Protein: CASRSGTDSNQPQHF.

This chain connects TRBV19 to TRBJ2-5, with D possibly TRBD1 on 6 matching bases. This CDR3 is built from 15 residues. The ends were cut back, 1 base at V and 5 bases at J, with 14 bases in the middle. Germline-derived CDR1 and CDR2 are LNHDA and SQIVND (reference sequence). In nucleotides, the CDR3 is TGTGCCAGTAGTATAGGCCTGGGCCAGGGGGAGACCCAGTACTTC. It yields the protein CASSIGLGQGETQYF.

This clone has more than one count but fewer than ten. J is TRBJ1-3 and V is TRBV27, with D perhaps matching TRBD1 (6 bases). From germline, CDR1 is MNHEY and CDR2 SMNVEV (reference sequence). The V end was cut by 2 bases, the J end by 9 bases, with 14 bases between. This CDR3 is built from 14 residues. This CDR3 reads CASSLKQGGSTIYF. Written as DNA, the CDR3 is TGTGCCAGCAGTTTAAAACAGGGCGGGAGCACCATATATTTT.

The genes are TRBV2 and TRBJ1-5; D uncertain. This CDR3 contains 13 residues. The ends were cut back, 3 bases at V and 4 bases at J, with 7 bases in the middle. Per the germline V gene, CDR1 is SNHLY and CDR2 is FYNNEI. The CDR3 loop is CASSDYLNQPQHF. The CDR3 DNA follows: TGTGCCAGCAGTGATTACCTAAATCAGCCCCAGCATTTT. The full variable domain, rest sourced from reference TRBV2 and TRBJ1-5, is EPEVTQTPSHQVTQMGQEVILRCVPISNHLYFYWYRQILGQKVEFLVSFYNNEISEKSEIFDDQFSVERPDGSNFTLKIRSTKLEDSAMYFCASSDYLNQPQHFGDGTRLSIL.

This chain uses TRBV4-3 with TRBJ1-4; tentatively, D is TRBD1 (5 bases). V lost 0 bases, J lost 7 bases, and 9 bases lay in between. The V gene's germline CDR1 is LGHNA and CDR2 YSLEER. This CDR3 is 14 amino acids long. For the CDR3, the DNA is TGCGCCAGCAGCCAAGAGGGTGACAGTGAAAAACTGTTTTTT. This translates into CASSQEGDSEKLFF.

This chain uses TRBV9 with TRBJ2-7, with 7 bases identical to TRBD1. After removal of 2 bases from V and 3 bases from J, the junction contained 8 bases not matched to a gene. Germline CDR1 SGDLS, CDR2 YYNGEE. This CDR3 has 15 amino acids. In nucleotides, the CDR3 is TGTGCCAGCAGCGTGGGGCAGGGGGATTTCTACGAGCAGTACTTC. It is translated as CASSVGQGDFYEQYF.

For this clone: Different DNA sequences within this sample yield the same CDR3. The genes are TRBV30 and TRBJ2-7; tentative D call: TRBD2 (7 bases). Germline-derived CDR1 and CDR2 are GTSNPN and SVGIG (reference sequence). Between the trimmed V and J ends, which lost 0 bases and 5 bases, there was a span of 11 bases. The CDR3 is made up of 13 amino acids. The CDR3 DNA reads TGTGCCTGGAGTGTGGGAGGGGGTGACGAGCAGTACTTC. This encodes CAWSVGGGDEQYF.

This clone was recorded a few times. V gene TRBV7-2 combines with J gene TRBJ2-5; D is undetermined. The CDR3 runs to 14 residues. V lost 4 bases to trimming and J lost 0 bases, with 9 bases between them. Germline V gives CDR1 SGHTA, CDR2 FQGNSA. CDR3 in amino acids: CASSSFSHQETQYF. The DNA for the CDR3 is TGTGCCAGCAGCTCCTTTAGCCACCAAGAGACCCAGTACTTC.

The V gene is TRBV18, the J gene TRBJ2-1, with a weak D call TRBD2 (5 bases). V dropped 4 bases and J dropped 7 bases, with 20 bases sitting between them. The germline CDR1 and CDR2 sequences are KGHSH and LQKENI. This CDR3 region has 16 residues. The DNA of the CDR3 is TGTGCCAGCTCACTGGGAACTAGAGGAGTTACAAATGAGCAGTTCTTC. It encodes CASSLGTRGVTNEQFF. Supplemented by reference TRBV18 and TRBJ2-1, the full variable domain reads NAGVMQNPRHLVRRRGQEARLRCSPMKGHSHVYWYRQLPEEGLKFMVYLQKENIIDESGMPKERFSAEFPKEGPSILRIQQVVRGDSAAYFCASSLGTRGVTNEQFFGPGTRLTVL.

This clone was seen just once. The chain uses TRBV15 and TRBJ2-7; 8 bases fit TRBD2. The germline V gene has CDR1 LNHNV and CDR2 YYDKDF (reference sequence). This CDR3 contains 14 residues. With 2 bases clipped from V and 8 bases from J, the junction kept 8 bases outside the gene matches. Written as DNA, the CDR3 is TGTGCCACCAGCAGACTGGGACTAGAGGCGCAGCAGTACTTC. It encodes CATSRLGLEAQQYF.

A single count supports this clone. The CDR3 loop is CASSPTLTRWSSNQPQHF. In DNA form, the CDR3 reads TGTGCCAGTAGTCCAACCCTGACACGATGGTCCAGCAATCAGCCCCAGCATTTT. The J gene is TRBJ1-5, the V gene TRBV19; D remains unclear. V lost 5 bases to trimming and J lost 1 base, with 21 bases between them. The CDR3 extends over 18 amino acids. The V gene's germline CDR1 is LNHDA and CDR2 SQIVND (reference sequence).